The subject of this entry is one TCR beta chain. What antigen it recognizes has not been identified. Nothing much larger sits one base from this clone, and base qualities are not available. The trial excluded patients who had a history of autoimmune disease or were on systemic immunosuppression. Peripheral blood for TCR sequencing was collected from all dose cohorts at baseline, on cycle 4 day 1, and on cycle 7 day 1. The samples were taken from a phase I, first-in-human, multicenter, open-label dose-escalation trial of ivuxolimab. Adults with locally advanced or metastatic melanoma, renal cell, hepatocellular, or head and neck squamous cell carcinoma were enrolled in the trial. Before TCR sequencing, CD4+ T cells and CD8+ T cells from peripheral blood were sorted into separate populations. The junction carries 17 bases between V and J, which are trimmed by 6 bases and 2 bases respectively. Based on the germline V gene (reference sequence), the CDR1 and CDR2 sequences are LNHDA and SQIVND. The CDR3 holds 16 amino acids from the cysteine to the phenylalanine. Only the CDR3 portion is preserved as DNA: 48 bases, with reading frame beginning at the first base.

The data are from a study of OX40 agonist ivuxolimab in advanced cancers. For the wider study: Ivuxolimab, which targeted the costimulatory receptor OX40 (CD134), was an agonistic, fully human IgG2 monoclonal antibody. Intravenous ivuxolimab was administered to patients every 2 weeks at six dose levels: 0.01, 0.1, 0.3, 1.5, 3 and 10 mg/kg. Of the roughly 51 patients in dose escalation, some 20 had hepatocellular carcinoma, about 15 had melanoma, 9 had renal cell carcinoma and 9 had head and neck cancer. A male proportion of around 81% and a mean age of about 60 years, ranging from 23 to 79, were recorded for the dose-escalation cohort. Prior anti-PD-1, anti-PD-L1 or anti-CTLA-4 therapy was permitted, and approximately 42% of dose-escalation patients had received checkpoint inhibitors. Partial responses were achieved by three dose-escalation patients, of whom one had hepatocellular carcinoma and two had cutaneous melanoma. The purpose of peripheral TCRbeta sequencing was to test whether ivuxolimab changed TCR sequence diversity and led to clonal T-cell expansion. The paper reports the monotherapy dose-escalation portion (N ≈ 52 patients) of the phase I ivuxolimab trial.

Genomic DNA was extracted from sorted cells for sequencing of the TCRbeta CDR3 region. The immunoSEQ Assay was used to sequence the TCRbeta CDR3 regions. TCRdb stores this immuneACCESS table with in-frame sequences only. Part of the clones is absent; in the studies checked, under half of the shortfall reflects unresolved V genes, and no reason is known for the rest. Here the sample has about 72,000 clones; 80% to 90% occur a single time. In total, the top ten clones hold around 1% of the sample. Overall study results and their limits: Antigen specificity was not determined for the clonally expanded peripheral T cells. After ivuxolimab, expanded clones were on average more numerous among CD8+ T cells than among CD4+ T cells. In partial responders in the 0.1-3.0 mg/kg groups, normalized peripheral clonal expansion was found to be among the lowest, especially among CD8+ T cells. At doses from 0.1 to 3.0 mg/kg, clonal expansion was seen in both CD4+ and CD8+ blood T cells between baseline and week 6. Low levels of normalized T-cell clonal expansion were also seen in some patients who did not respond.

The V and J genes are TRBV19 and TRBJ1-5, with TRBD1 as a weak D call on 5 bases. The sample here was CD4+ or CD8+ T cells sorted from blood, taken in a trial of the OX40 agonist ivuxolimab. This TCR derives from an adult with an advanced solid tumor such as melanoma, head and neck, liver or kidney cancer. The nucleotides are TGTGCCAGTAGCGAGAGGAGGGGTCAGGGCAATCAGCCCCAGCATTTT. Translated, it gives CASSERRGQGNQPQHF.